Below, one TCR beta chain is given with its context. Germline lookup yields CDR1 LGHNA and CDR2 YNFKEQ. The CDR3 has 18 residues. V dropped 2 bases and J dropped 0 bases, with 14 bases sitting between them. The PCR made use of 60 Vbeta and 13 Jbeta primers. Repertoires were generated with immunoSEQ multiplex PCR, while TCRdb's copy carries only in-frame clones and drops some. The sample yields 150,000 to 200,000 clones, more than 70% seen once. The data are from a study of cytomegalovirus exposure and HLA in healthy donors. The receptor was isolated from a male donor in good health and CMV-seropositive. Sequencing was done on a sample of PBMCs. The chain combines TRBV4-2 with TRBJ2-6; D may be TRBD1 (5 bases). CDR3 in amino acids: CASSQQGVQGSGANVLTF. In DNA form, the CDR3 reads TGTGCCAGCAGCCAACAAGGAGTTCAGGGCTCTGGGGCCAACGTCCTGACTTTC.